These 5 T cell receptor beta chains share one sample of origin, sequenced in a study of CDR3 diversity in severe acne. MiXCR, run by TCRdb on the PCR reads, gives a single entry per CDR3 protein. This sample has 85,000 to 120,000 distinct CDR3 sequences, with 51% found just once. The source material was blood. These receptors were obtained from a male donor with acne.

The chain uses TRBV20-1 and TRBJ1-1; TRBD1 is a possible D gene (6 bases). CDR3 length equals 13 residues. V gave up 3 bases and J gave up 1 base, with 9 bases separating them. Germline CDR1 and CDR2: DFQATT and SNEGSKA (reference sequence). In DNA form, the CDR3 reads TGCAGTGCTAGTCCGGACAGGAACACTGAAGCTTTCTTT. Its translation: CSASPDRNTEAFF.

CDR3 sequence (DNA): TGCAGTGCCCTAAGGGGAGGCGACGAGCAGTACTTC. Protein product: CSALRGGDEQYF. The V call is TRBV20-1, the J call TRBJ2-7; TRBD2 is a possible D gene (6 bases). Between the trimmed V and J ends, which lost 6 bases and 5 bases, there was a span of 14 bases. The CDR3 is made up of 12 amino acids. From germline, CDR1 is DFQATT and CDR2 SNEGSKA (reference sequence).

This chain uses TRBV20-1 with TRBJ2-5; 7 positions agree with TRBD2. Germline CDR1 reads DFQATT; CDR2 reads SNEGSKA (reference sequence). There are 14 residues in the CDR3. With V trimmed by 6 bases and J by 7 bases, 14 bases remained unmatched. The CDR3 region is CSATNPAGVGTQYF. In nucleotides, the CDR3 is TGCAGTGCCACTAATCCGGCGGGAGTCGGGACCCAGTACTTC.

This clonotype was recorded many times. The J gene is TRBJ2-1, the V gene TRBV9, with D maybe TRBD2 (6 bases). The CDR3 contains 13 residues. The V end lost 2 bases, the J end lost 8 bases, and 11 bases lay between the germline ends. Germline V lookup: CDR1 SGDLS, CDR2 YYNGEE. The CDR3 region is CASSVGGGDEQFF. In nucleotides, the CDR3 is TGTGCCAGCAGCGTGGGGGGTGGGGATGAGCAGTTCTTC.

V is TRBV10-3 and J is TRBJ2-1; 9 nucleotides match TRBD2. This CDR3 is built from 14 residues. Germline assignment: CDR1 ENHRY and CDR2 SYGVKD. V gave up 1 base and J gave up 9 bases; unmatched junction bases: 4. CDR3 sequence (DNA): TGTGCCATCAGTGAGTTTAGCGGGAGTTCTGAGCAGTTCTTC. It yields the protein CAISEFSGSSEQFF.